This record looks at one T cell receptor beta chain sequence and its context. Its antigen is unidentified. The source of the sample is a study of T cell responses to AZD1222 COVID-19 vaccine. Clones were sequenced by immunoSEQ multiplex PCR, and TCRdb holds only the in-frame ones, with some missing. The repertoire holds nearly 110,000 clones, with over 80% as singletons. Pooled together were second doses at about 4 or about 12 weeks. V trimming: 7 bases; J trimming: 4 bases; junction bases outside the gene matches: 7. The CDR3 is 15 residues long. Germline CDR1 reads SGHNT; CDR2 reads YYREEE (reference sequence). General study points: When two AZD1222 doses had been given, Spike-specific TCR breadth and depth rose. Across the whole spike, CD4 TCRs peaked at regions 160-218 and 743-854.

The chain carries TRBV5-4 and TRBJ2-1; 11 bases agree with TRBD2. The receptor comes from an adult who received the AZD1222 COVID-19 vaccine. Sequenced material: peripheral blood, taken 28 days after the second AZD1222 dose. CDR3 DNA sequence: TGTGCCAGCGGAATTCTAGCGGGAGGATACAATGAGCAGTTCTTC. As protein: CASGILAGGYNEQFF.